The clone carrying this TCR beta chain was counted a few times. Its antigen is unknown. The sample comes from a study of T cell repertoires in cytomegalovirus infection. Study-wide results and caveats: Based on cumulative public TCR beta family frequency, carriers of CMV plus the relevant HLA were identified.

Via MiXCR, TCRdb re-called the reads, giving one row per CDR3 protein. The profile covers 250,000 to 400,000 distinct CDR3 sequences, with more than 20% appearing a single time and 13% taken by the ten largest. This specimen consisted of cultured PBMCs, obtained from culture after CMV antigen stimulation. This clonotype originated in a human donor in good health (CMV status not recorded). Some clones in this sample may be carry-over from other donors' samples.

The CDR3 nucleotides are TGTGCCAGCAGCGTAGGGCCCAGCTCAGAGCAGTACTTC. It specifies CASSVGPSSEQYF. The chain recombines TRBV9 with TRBJ2-7; D unresolved. Germline CDR1 and CDR2: SGDLS and YYNGEE. The CDR3 has 13 residues. V was clipped by 0 bases and J by 7 bases, with 11 bases between them. The full variable domain, completed using reference TRBV9 and TRBJ2-7, is DSGVTQTPKHLITATGQRVTLRCSPRSGDLSVYWYQQSLDQGLQFLIQYYNGEERAKGNILERFSAQQFPDLHSELNLSSLELGDSALYFCASSVGPSSEQYFGPGTRLTVT.